This T cell receptor (beta chain) was sequenced in a study of blood T cell repertoires in COVID-19. Study-wide background: Spain, Italy and the United States supplied samples that represented acute and convalescent COVID-19. The analysed material was cDNA or gDNA that came from T cells, B-cell-depleted T cells, or PBMCs.

Germline CDR1 SGHAT, CDR2 FQNNGV. Trimming at V came to 4 bases and at J to 0 bases, leaving 11 bases not matched to a gene. This CDR3 has 17 amino acids. Authors' analysis steps: Scientists estimated how many nucleated cells there were by amplifying reference gene primers. Only in-frame clones appear in the TCRdb table, and some are missing; sequencing was by immunoSEQ multiplex PCR. For V, J and clone size, that table is used; D and trimming come from the DNA. The sample has over 70,000 clones, around 88% seen once; the top ten hold approximately 6.8%. Material: peripheral blood. The chain carries TRBV11-2 and TRBJ2-7; 8 bases align to TRBD2. This clonotype was sampled from a woman of 80 years or more with acute or convalescent COVID-19. The CDR3 loop is CASSSLGGRTSSYEQYF. The CDR3 nucleotides are TGTGCCAGCAGCTCCCTAGGCGGGAGGACCTCCTCCTACGAGCAGTACTTC.